The TCR beta chain under discussion was sequenced for a study of a mutant IDH1 vaccine in newly diagnosed glioma. Broader study findings: It seemed that pseudoprogression was not linked to changes in the top peripheral T cell clonotypes.

Only in-frame clones appear in the TCRdb table, and some are missing; sequencing was by immunoSEQ multiplex PCR. The sample holds tens of thousands of clones, approximately 89% seen once. Specified time point: week 47, end of study. In every dose of vaccine, 300 ug of mutant IDH1 20-mer peptide was given alongside topical imiquimod. CDR1 is MNHNS, CDR2 SASEGT, per germline. Trimming took off 1 base at V and 4 bases at J, with 13 bases between the two ends. The CDR3 consists of 15 residues. On this clone itself: Its antigen is unknown.

Sequences were derived from PBMCs, sampled from a glioma patient whose treatment included an IDH1 peptide vaccine. The origin of this receptor is a woman in her fifties or sixties with glioma. The chain uses TRBV6-1 and TRBJ2-5, with D possibly being TRBD1 (5 bases). The CDR3: CASSEDRAGLETQYF. The CDR3, as DNA: TGTGCCAGCAGTGAAGATAGGGCAGGGTTAGAGACCCAGTACTTC.